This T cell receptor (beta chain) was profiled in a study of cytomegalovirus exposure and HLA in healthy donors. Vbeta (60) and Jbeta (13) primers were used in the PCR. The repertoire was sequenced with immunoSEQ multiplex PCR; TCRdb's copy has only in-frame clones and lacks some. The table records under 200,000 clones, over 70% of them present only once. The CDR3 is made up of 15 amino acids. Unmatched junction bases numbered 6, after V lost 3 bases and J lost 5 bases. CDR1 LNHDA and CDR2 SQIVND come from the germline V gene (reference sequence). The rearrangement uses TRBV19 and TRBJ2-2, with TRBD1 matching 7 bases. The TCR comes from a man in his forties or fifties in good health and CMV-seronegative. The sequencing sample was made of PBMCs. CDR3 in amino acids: CASSIDREHTGELFF. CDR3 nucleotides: TGTGCCAGTAGTATCGACAGGGAGCATACCGGGGAGCTGTTTTTT. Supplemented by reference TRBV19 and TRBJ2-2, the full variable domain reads DGGITQSPKYLFRKEGQNVTLSCEQNLNHDAMYWYRQDPGQGLRLIYYSQIVNDFQKGDIAEGYSVSREKKESFPLTVTSAQKNPTAFYLCASSIDREHTGELFFGEGSRLTVL.